This is a list of T cell receptor beta chains from one sample in a study of blood T cell repertoires in COVID-19. Here immunoSEQ multiplex PCR was the method, and the copy in TCRdb shows in-frame clones only, minus some. The sample lists 260,000 or so clones; 84% were seen once. The sequencing input was peripheral blood. All receptors come from a human donor in a cohort sampled during active COVID-19. CDR3s include the opening cysteine and the closing phenylalanine or tryptophan. Fields, in order: clone size, V gene, J gene, D gene, CDR3 protein, CDR3 DNA. D genes are given only for firm matches. Rows may omit the clone size; those that give it use once, few, many or a size class.

abundance: -; v_gene: TRBV19; j_gene: TRBJ2-3; d_gene: -; CDR3aa: CASSIRGSPDTQYF; CDR3nt: TGTGCCAGTAGTATCCGAGGGTCCCCAGATACGCAGTATTTT
abundance: -; v_gene: TRBV5-1; j_gene: TRBJ2-7; d_gene: -; CDR3aa: CASSLGGEVYEQYF; CDR3nt: TGCGCCAGTAGCTTGGGGGGCGAGGTCTACGAGCAGTACTTC
abundance: -; v_gene: TRBV6-4; j_gene: TRBJ2-2; d_gene: -; CDR3aa: CANYKPHPNQGNTGELFF; CDR3nt: TGTGCCAACTATAAGCCCCACCCTAACCAGGGGAACACCGGGGAGCTGTTTTTT
abundance: -; v_gene: TRBV4-1; j_gene: TRBJ1-4; d_gene: TRBD1; CDR3aa: CASSQQGTGINEKLFF; CDR3nt: TGCGCCAGCAGCCAACAGGGGACAGGCATAAATGAAAAACTGTTTTTT
abundance: -; v_gene: TRBV7-2; j_gene: TRBJ2-5; d_gene: TRBD2; CDR3aa: CASSLGWLAGPETQYF; CDR3nt: TGTGCCAGCAGCTTAGGGTGGCTAGCGGGACCGGAGACCCAGTACTTC
abundance: -; v_gene: TRBV18; j_gene: TRBJ2-7; d_gene: TRBD1; CDR3aa: CASSPYGTGGEQYF; CDR3nt: TGTGCCAGCTCACCTTACGGGACAGGGGGCGAGCAGTACTTC
abundance: -; v_gene: TRBV7-9; j_gene: TRBJ1-4; d_gene: TRBD1; CDR3aa: CASRGVSTGGTPTNEKLFF; CDR3nt: TGTGCCAGCAGGGGCGTTTCGACAGGGGGAACTCCAACTAATGAAAAACTGTTTTTT
abundance: -; v_gene: TRBV5-1; j_gene: TRBJ2-1; d_gene: -; CDR3aa: CASSFSGKTNNEQFF; CDR3nt: TGCGCCAGCAGTTTTAGCGGAAAAACTAACAATGAGCAGTTCTTC
abundance: -; v_gene: TRBV29-1; j_gene: TRBJ1-1; d_gene: -; CDR3aa: CSVGQAAEAFF; CDR3nt: TGCAGCGTTGGGCAGGCCGCTGAAGCTTTCTTT
abundance: -; v_gene: TRBV6-2/TRBV6-3; j_gene: TRBJ2-3; d_gene: TRBD2; CDR3aa: CASSYPTSGRVGDTQYF; CDR3nt: TGTGCCAGCAGTTATCCGACTAGCGGGAGGGTTGGAGATACGCAGTATTTT
abundance: -; v_gene: TRBV2; j_gene: TRBJ1-2; d_gene: TRBD1; CDR3aa: CASRGGGQGNYGYTF; CDR3nt: TGTGCCAGCAGAGGCGGGGGACAGGGGAACTATGGCTACACCTTC
abundance: -; v_gene: TRBV28; j_gene: TRBJ1-1; d_gene: -; CDR3aa: CASSDSVNTEAFF; CDR3nt: TGTGCCAGCAGTGACAGTGTGAACACTGAAGCTTTCTTT
abundance: -; v_gene: TRBV7-9; j_gene: TRBJ2-7; d_gene: TRBD1; CDR3aa: CASSFNEGTGASKQYF; CDR3nt: TGTGCCAGCAGCTTTAATGAAGGGACAGGGGCCTCAAAGCAGTACTTC
abundance: once; v_gene: TRBV9; j_gene: TRBJ2-7; d_gene: -; CDR3aa: CASSVDPDSSLEQYF; CDR3nt: TGTGCCAGCAGCGTAGACCCGGACAGCTCCCTCGAGCAGTACTTC
abundance: -; v_gene: TRBV9; j_gene: TRBJ2-1; d_gene: TRBD1; CDR3aa: CASSVGTGYNNEQFF; CDR3nt: TGTGCCAGCAGCGTCGGGACAGGGTATAACAATGAGCAGTTCTTC
abundance: -; v_gene: TRBV10-3; j_gene: TRBJ2-3; d_gene: TRBD1; CDR3aa: CATKDRAFFGDTQYF; CDR3nt: TGTGCCACCAAGGACAGGGCGTTTTTTGGGGATACGCAGTATTTT
abundance: -; v_gene: TRBV6-2/TRBV6-3; j_gene: TRBJ1-6; d_gene: -; CDR3aa: CASSYSFGYNSPLHF; CDR3nt: TGTGCCAGCAGTTACTCCTTCGGGTATAATTCACCCCTCCACTTT
abundance: -; v_gene: TRBV27; j_gene: TRBJ1-6; d_gene: -; CDR3aa: CASSLGRPPEGNSPLHF; CDR3nt: TGTGCCAGCAGTTTAGGGAGACCCCCGGAAGGGAATTCACCCCTCCACTTT
abundance: -; v_gene: TRBV21-1; j_gene: TRBJ2-7; d_gene: -; CDR3aa: CATYNPAERGYEQYF; CDR3nt: TGTGCCACCTATAACCCCGCCGAACGGGGGTACGAGCAGTACTTC
abundance: -; v_gene: TRBV10-2; j_gene: TRBJ2-2; d_gene: -; CDR3aa: CASSELQPRNTGELFF; CDR3nt: TGCGCCAGCAGTGAGCTACAGCCCAGGAACACCGGGGAGCTGTTTTTT
abundance: -; v_gene: TRBV3-1/TRBV3-2; j_gene: TRBJ1-4; d_gene: TRBD1; CDR3aa: CASSQVAGGSEKLFF; CDR3nt: TGTGCCAGCAGCCAAGTGGCAGGGGGAAGTGAAAAACTGTTTTTT
abundance: -; v_gene: TRBV6-5; j_gene: TRBJ2-5; d_gene: -; CDR3aa: CASRGASQETQYF; CDR3nt: TGTGCCAGCAGGGGGGCGTCCCAAGAGACCCAGTACTTC
abundance: -; v_gene: TRBV10-1; j_gene: TRBJ2-2; d_gene: TRBD2; CDR3aa: CASSPSSGGNTGELFF; CDR3nt: TGCGCCAGCAGTCCTTCTAGCGGGGGGAACACCGGGGAGCTGTTTTTT
abundance: -; v_gene: TRBV5-1; j_gene: TRBJ1-1; d_gene: -; CDR3aa: CASSLGTPGEHNAEAFF; CDR3nt: TGCGCCAGCAGCTTGGGGACCCCAGGGGAGCATAACGCTGAAGCTTTCTTT
abundance: -; v_gene: TRBV11-3; j_gene: TRBJ2-1; d_gene: TRBD2; CDR3aa: CASSLGGTSVGRYNEQFF; CDR3nt: TGTGCCAGCAGCTTAGGGGGGACTAGCGTGGGACGCTACAATGAGCAGTTCTTC
abundance: -; v_gene: TRBV5-4; j_gene: TRBJ2-1; d_gene: TRBD2; CDR3aa: CASSLKAGEQFF; CDR3nt: TGTGCCAGCAGCTTGAAAGCGGGGGAGCAGTTCTTC
abundance: -; v_gene: TRBV7-2; j_gene: TRBJ1-6; d_gene: TRBD1; CDR3aa: CASSLVQGVVSPLHF; CDR3nt: TGTGCCAGCAGCTTAGTCCAGGGGGTAGTTTCACCCCTCCACTTT
abundance: -; v_gene: TRBV7-2; j_gene: TRBJ2-5; d_gene: -; CDR3aa: CASSLDQGPWETQYF; CDR3nt: TGTGCCAGCAGCTTAGATCAGGGCCCTTGGGAGACCCAGTACTTC
abundance: -; v_gene: TRBV29-1; j_gene: TRBJ2-1; d_gene: -; CDR3aa: CSVVGAQANNEQFF; CDR3nt: TGCAGCGTTGTGGGGGCCCAGGCAAACAATGAGCAGTTCTTC
abundance: -; v_gene: TRBV7-2; j_gene: TRBJ2-5; d_gene: TRBD1; CDR3aa: CASSFGGQGVWEETQYF; CDR3nt: TGTGCCAGCAGCTTTGGGGGACAGGGGGTTTGGGAAGAGACCCAGTACTTC
abundance: once; v_gene: TRBV7-6; j_gene: TRBJ2-7; d_gene: -; CDR3aa: CASSHGPDNEQYF; CDR3nt: TGTGCCAGCAGCCACGGACCGGACAACGAGCAGTACTTC
abundance: -; v_gene: TRBV6-5; j_gene: TRBJ1-3; d_gene: -; CDR3aa: CASMTSVNTIYF; CDR3nt: TGTGCCAGCATGACATCGGTGAACACCATATATTTT
abundance: -; v_gene: TRBV4-1; j_gene: TRBJ2-7; d_gene: TRBD2; CDR3aa: CASSQATSGRIYEQYF; CDR3nt: TGCGCCAGCAGCCAAGCTACTAGCGGAAGGATATACGAGCAGTACTTC
abundance: -; v_gene: TRBV7-9; j_gene: TRBJ2-1; d_gene: TRBD2; CDR3aa: CASSRKLAGGSDEQFF; CDR3nt: TGTGCCAGCAGCCGAAAACTAGCGGGAGGCTCGGATGAGCAGTTCTTC
abundance: -; v_gene: TRBV6-5; j_gene: TRBJ1-1; d_gene: TRBD1; CDR3aa: CASSYLQGTEAFF; CDR3nt: TGTGCCAGCAGTTACCTACAGGGGACTGAAGCTTTCTTT
abundance: -; v_gene: TRBV5-6; j_gene: TRBJ1-4; d_gene: TRBD1; CDR3aa: CASSLGDRFATNEKLFF; CDR3nt: TGTGCCAGCAGCTTGGGGGACAGATTTGCAACTAATGAAAAACTGTTTTTT
abundance: -; v_gene: TRBV10-1; j_gene: TRBJ1-2; d_gene: -; CDR3aa: CASSEKAGAYGYTF; CDR3nt: TGCGCCAGCAGTGAGAAGGCAGGGGCCTATGGCTACACCTTC
abundance: -; v_gene: TRBV18; j_gene: TRBJ1-1; d_gene: -; CDR3aa: CASSPSRGSGTEAFF; CDR3nt: TGTGCCAGCTCACCCTCCCGGGGGAGTGGCACTGAAGCTTTCTTT
abundance: -; v_gene: TRBV19; j_gene: TRBJ1-2; d_gene: TRBD1; CDR3aa: CASSTGQGPYGYTF; CDR3nt: TGTGCCAGTAGCACGGGACAGGGCCCCTATGGCTACACCTTC